This T cell receptor (beta chain) was recorded in a study of radiation and T cells in renal cell carcinoma. Study overall: Nephrectomy followed 15 Gy stereotactic body radiation by 4 weeks. Findings and limits, study-wide: No pretreatment tumor biopsies were available for baseline clonotypes.

Indicated time point: blood 2 weeks post-SBRT. As for treatment: 15 Gy SBRT to primary tumor, nephrectomy 4 weeks later. The CDR3 length is 15 residues. The J segment lost 2 bases and the V segment lost 4 bases, leaving 8 bases of the junction unmatched. Per the germline V gene, CDR1 is KGHSH and CDR2 is LQKENI. As to this clone: Its antigen is undetermined.

Generated by immunoSEQ multiplex PCR, the TCRdb table keeps only in-frame clones and is missing some. This repertoire shows 70,000 or so clones, 82% found once; its top ten account for around 5.5%. This specimen was blood, taken from a patient whose treatment included radiotherapy and nephrectomy. The TCR sequence derives from a man aged 55 to 70 with renal cell carcinoma. V is TRBV18 and J is TRBJ2-7; 7 positions match TRBD2. The chain's CDR3 is CASSRETSPPYEQYF. The CDR3 DNA reads TGTGCCAGCTCACGGGAGACTAGCCCCCCCTACGAGCAGTACTTC.